This TCR beta chain appears in the sequencing data of a study of T cell changes during pregnancy in multiple sclerosis. The germline V gene has CDR1 KGHSH and CDR2 LQKENI. The CDR3 has 17 residues. Trimming removed 3 bases from V and 5 bases from J; junction bases left unmatched: 10. The method was immunoSEQ multiplex PCR; TCRdb's version includes in-frame clones alone and lacks a portion of them. The sample shows tens of thousands of clones, over 80% of them seen only once. The chain carries TRBV18 and TRBJ1-1, with 12 bases identical to TRBD1. The material was CD8+ T cells from peripheral blood mononuclear cells, obtained in the third trimester of pregnancy. This clonotype was obtained from a female donor in good health, enrolled as a control in a pregnancy study. The CDR3 here is CASSPPGQGALGTEAFF. The CDR3 coding sequence is TGTGCCAGCTCACCCCCGGGACAGGGGGCGCTGGGAACTGAAGCTTTCTTT.